These 32 T cell receptor beta chains were all obtained from the same sample, sequenced in a study of tumor-infiltrating lymphocytes in localized non-small cell lung cancer. Sequenced by immunoSEQ multiplex PCR; TCRdb stores in-frame clones only, minus some. The data contain tens of thousands of clones, 80% to 90% of them singletons. The specimen sequenced was lung tumor tissue. The receptors were gathered from a human donor with non-small cell lung cancer.

V and J are TRBV4-2 and TRBJ2-1, with 7 bases identical to TRBD1. The CDR3 extends over 14 amino acids. V shed 4 bases, J shed 8 bases, and the junction held 8 bases outside the gene matches. Germline loops: CDR1 LGHNA, CDR2 YNFKEQ. DNA for the CDR3: TGTGCCAGCAGCCCGGGACAGTCTCTGGATGAGCAGTTCTTC. Translating it yields CASSPGQSLDEQFF.

This clone showed up just once. This chain joins TRBV7-2 and TRBJ1-1, with no clear D. The V gene lost 2 bases and the J gene lost 0 bases, with 4 bases spanning the gap. CDR3 length equals 13 residues. Germline lookup yields CDR1 SGHTA and CDR2 FQGNSA. CDR3 protein: CASSLFLNTEAFF. The CDR3, as DNA: TGTGCCAGCAGCTTATTCCTGAACACTGAAGCTTTCTTT.

The chain couples TRBV7-9 to TRBJ1-5, with TRBD1 matching 7 bases. V was pared by 4 bases and J by 5 bases, with 11 bases of the junction left unmatched. Germline V gene lookup returns CDR1 SEHNR and CDR2 FQNEAQ (reference sequence). The CDR3 is 16 amino acids. CDR3 nucleotides: TGTGCCAGCAGCTCCCCAGGGGGGGCTATCGATCAGCCCCAGCATTTT. Protein: CASSSPGGAIDQPQHF.

This rearrangement joins TRBV6-5 to TRBJ1-5; D gene uncertain. There are 14 residues in the CDR3. Trimming took 0 bases from V and 4 from J, leaving 7 bases between them. Germline V gene sequence: CDR1 MNHEY, CDR2 SVGAGI. The CDR3 sequence is CASSYSNGNQPQHF. CDR3 sequence (DNA): TGTGCCAGCAGTTACTCGAACGGGAATCAGCCCCAGCATTTT.

The chain couples TRBV4-2 to TRBJ2-6; 13 bases fit TRBD2. The V segment lost 1 base and the J segment 0 bases; nucleotides outside the gene matches: 0. The CDR3 loop spans 18 amino acids. The V gene's germline CDR1 is LGHNA and CDR2 YNFKEQ. The CDR3 DNA follows: TGTGCCAGCAGCCAAGGGACTAGCGGGGGCTCTGGGGCCAACGTCCTGACTTTC. It codes for CASSQGTSGGSGANVLTF.

This chain links TRBV9 with TRBJ2-1; TRBD2 aligns across 7 bases. Losses at the gene ends were 3 bases for V and 10 bases for J; bases not matched to a gene: 10. Germline CDR1 is SGDLS and CDR2 is YYNGEE. The CDR3 contains 14 residues. In DNA form, the CDR3 reads TGTGCCAGCAGCGCCCGAGCGGGGTATGGCGAGCAGTTCTTC. As protein: CASSARAGYGEQFF.

V and J are TRBV6-5 and TRBJ2-3; no clear D gene. Trimming shortened V by 0 bases and J by 2 bases, and 12 bases separated the two germline ends. The germline V gene has CDR1 MNHEY and CDR2 SVGAGI. The CDR3 is made up of 16 amino acids. As DNA, the CDR3 is TGTGCCAGCAGTTACTCTCGCCGGCCCACCACAGATACGCAGTATTTT. This translates into CASSYSRRPTTDTQYF.

The chain links TRBV4-3 to TRBJ2-1; 8 nucleotides match TRBD1. The germline CDR1 and CDR2 sequences are LGHNA and YSLEER. The V segment lost 1 base and the J segment 8 bases; nucleotides outside the gene matches: 10. The CDR3 totals 16 residues. CDR3 sequence (DNA): TGCGCCAGCAGCCAAGGGGACCCCGCCAGGGGGCATGAGCAGTTCTTC. Residues: CASSQGDPARGHEQFF.

This clone was counted between two and nine times. Here the CDR3 reads CASSRPGLADQETQYF. The CDR3 DNA follows: TGTGCCAGCAGCAGACCGGGACTAGCGGACCAAGAGACCCAGTACTTC. The chain carries TRBV5-4 and TRBJ2-5; 11 nucleotides align to TRBD2. Trimming removed 4 bases from V and 0 bases from J; junction bases left unmatched: 5. Germline V CDR1 and CDR2: SGHNT, YYREEE (reference sequence). The CDR3 runs 16 residues.

V is TRBV19 and J is TRBJ2-7, with D hard to call. The CDR3 loop spans 13 amino acids. Trimming took off 5 bases at V and 4 bases at J, with 12 bases between the two ends. Per germline, CDR1 LNHDA and CDR2 SQIVND (reference sequence). Here the CDR3 DNA reads TGTGCCAGTAGTCCTCTCGACACTTACGAGCAGTACTTC. It encodes CASSPLDTYEQYF.

The chain couples TRBV30 to TRBJ1-6, with D possibly TRBD1 on 5 matching bases. Germline values: CDR1 GTSNPN, CDR2 SVGIG (reference sequence). V lost 1 base to trimming and J lost 10 bases, with 11 bases between them. The CDR3 totals 13 residues. CDR3 region: CAWSEPGKSPLHF. CDR3 bases: TGTGCCTGGAGTGAACCAGGGAAATCACCCCTCCACTTT.

The V call is TRBV5-6, the J call TRBJ2-7; 8 nucleotides line up with TRBD2. The CDR3 is 15 amino acids. V lost 4 bases and J lost 1; bases outside the gene matches: 7. The germline gives CDR1 SGHDT, CDR2 YYEEEE. CDR3 coding DNA: TGTGCCAGCAGCAGCCGGGGGGGTTTATCCTACGAGCAGTACTTC. Amino acids: CASSSRGGLSYEQYF.

This chain uses TRBV18 with TRBJ1-2; 8 bases map to TRBD1. Trimming removed 3 bases from V and 5 bases from J; junction bases left unmatched: 5. The CDR3 has 14 amino acids. Germline V gives CDR1 KGHSH, CDR2 LQKENI. CDR3 DNA: TGTGCCAGCTCACCCCGGACAGGGTTTTATGGCTACACCTTC. Amino acids: CASSPRTGFYGYTF.

V usage is TRBV5-4 and J usage is TRBJ2-6; 8 bases match TRBD1. Trimming at V came to 4 bases and at J to 3 bases, leaving 12 bases not matched to a gene. CDR3 length equals 18 residues. The germline gives CDR1 SGHNT, CDR2 YYREEE (reference sequence). CDR3 DNA: TGTGCCAGCAGCGCCAACAGGGGGGCTGGCGGTGGGGCCAACGTCCTGACTTTC. It yields the protein CASSANRGAGGGANVLTF.

The rearrangement links TRBV5-4 to TRBJ2-5; TRBD2 matches 7 bases. The germline V gene encodes CDR1 SGHNT and CDR2 YYREEE (reference sequence). The CDR3 has 13 residues. Unmatched junction bases numbered 4, after V lost 4 bases and J lost 4 bases. This CDR3 reads CASSDGLGETQYF. CDR3 bases: TGTGCCAGCAGCGACGGACTAGGAGAGACCCAGTACTTC.

This clone has only a few counts. V gene TRBV5-5 combines with J gene TRBJ2-1; maybe TRBD2 (5 bases). V lost 4 bases and J lost 0, with 14 bases in between. This CDR3 region has 16 residues. Germline V lookup: CDR1 SGHKS, CDR2 YYEKEE (reference sequence). The CDR3 reads CASSARGARSYNEQFF. CDR3 sequence (DNA): TGTGCCAGCAGCGCCCGGGGAGCCCGCTCCTACAATGAGCAGTTCTTC.

This clone was recorded once. V and J are TRBV4-2 and TRBJ1-3, with a weak D call TRBD1 (5 bases). The CDR3 covers 17 residues. Trimming took 2 bases from V and 0 from J, leaving 14 bases between them. Germline loops: CDR1 LGHNA, CDR2 YNFKEQ. CDR3 protein: CASSQPLGDYSGNTIYF. In nucleotides, the CDR3 is TGTGCCAGCAGCCAACCCCTGGGGGACTACTCTGGAAACACCATATATTTT.

The V and J genes are TRBV11-1 and TRBJ2-2; maybe TRBD1 (6 bases). The CDR3 extends over 13 amino acids. The V end was cut by 6 bases, the J end by 5 bases, with 10 bases between. Germline V CDR1 and CDR2: SGHAT, FQDESV (reference sequence). DNA for the CDR3: TGTGCCAGCAGTACAGGGTTTACCGGGGAGCTGTTTTTT. Encoded protein: CASSTGFTGELFF. The variable domain in full, completed from reference TRBV11-1 and TRBJ2-2, reads EAEVAQSPRYKITEKSQAVAFWCDPISGHATLYWYRQILGQGPELLVQFQDESVVDDSQLPKDRFSAERLKGVDSTLKIQPAELGDSAMYLCASSTGFTGELFFGEGSRLTVL.

The chain combines TRBV7-9 with TRBJ2-1; 11 bases fit TRBD2. The junction had 9 bases not matched to a gene; V was cut back by 4 bases and J by 7 bases. Germline V gene sequence: CDR1 SEHNR, CDR2 FQNEAQ (reference sequence). The CDR3 runs 16 residues. CDR3 bases: TGTGCCAGCAGCTGGACCTTACTAGCGGGGGCTAATGAGCAGTTCTTC. This sequence encodes CASSWTLLAGANEQFF.

The rearrangement links TRBV5-1 to TRBJ2-3, with 13 bases identical to TRBD2. CDR3 length: 15 amino acids. J gave up 2 bases and V 4 bases, and 1 base lay outside the gene matches. Germline loops: CDR1 SGHRS, CDR2 YFSETQ. Here the CDR3 reads CASSGTSGTTDTQYF. CDR3 DNA sequence: TGCGCCAGCAGCGGGACTAGCGGGACCACAGATACGCAGTATTTT.

The J gene is TRBJ1-1, the V gene TRBV12-5, with a possible D match to TRBD1 (6 bases). V was trimmed by 5 bases and J by 4 bases, leaving 14 bases between them. The CDR3 sequence is 14 residues long. Germline CDR1 and CDR2: LGHNT and FRNRAP. CDR3 in DNA: TGTGCTAGTGGTCCCCGCGGGGGGGCCACTGAAGCTTTCTTT. Translation gives CASGPRGGATEAFF.

There are a few counts of this clone. The J gene is TRBJ2-7, the V gene TRBV6-6; no clear D. CDR1 MNHNY and CDR2 SVGAGI come from the germline V gene (reference sequence). This CDR3 has 14 amino acids. V lost 3 bases and J lost 1, with 10 bases in between. The CDR3 loop reads CASSYTVTSYEQYF. The CDR3 coding sequence is TGTGCCAGCAGTTATACGGTCACTTCCTACGAGCAGTACTTC.

The chain joins TRBV10-2 to TRBJ1-2; TRBD1 might be the D (5 bases). The V end lost 8 bases, the J end lost 0 bases, and 19 bases lay between the germline ends. The CDR3 contains 16 residues. The V gene's germline CDR1 is WSHSY and CDR2 SAAADI. The CDR3 DNA reads as TGCGCCAGCCCTGGGGCAGAACTGTGCGCTAACTATGGCTACACCTTC. Translated: CASPGAELCANYGYTF.

The chain employs TRBV27 and TRBJ1-1; the D is unclear. V was pared by 2 bases and J by 2 bases, with 6 bases between. There are 13 residues in the CDR3. Germline V lookup: CDR1 MNHEY, CDR2 SMNVEV (reference sequence). CDR3 residues: CASSLQHNTEAFF. As DNA, the CDR3 is TGTGCCAGCAGTTTACAACATAACACTGAAGCTTTCTTT.

This clone has just a few counts. This chain connects TRBV19 to TRBJ1-5; 7 positions match TRBD1. The CDR3 sequence is 16 residues long. Germline lookup yields CDR1 LNHDA and CDR2 SQIVND (reference sequence). J lost 4 bases, V lost 4 bases, and 10 bases had no gene match. The CDR3 DNA reads as TGTGCCAGTAGTACCCGGCCCGGGACAGCAAATCAGCCCCAGCATTTT. This translates into CASSTRPGTANQPQHF. Looking up the rest from reference TRBV19 and TRBJ1-5 gives the full variable domain: DGGITQSPKYLFRKEGQNVTLSCEQNLNHDAMYWYRQDPGQGLRLIYYSQIVNDFQKGDIAEGYSVSREKKESFPLTVTSAQKNPTAFYLCASSTRPGTANQPQHFGDGTRLSIL.

V gene TRBV6-1 combines with J gene TRBJ1-6, with a weak D call TRBD1 (5 bases). With 2 bases removed from V and 10 bases from J, the gap between germline ends came to 15 bases. The germline V gene encodes CDR1 MNHNS and CDR2 SASEGT. The CDR3 length is 15 residues. CDR3 loop: CASSERQFQHSPLHF. The CDR3 DNA reads TGTGCCAGCAGTGAACGACAGTTCCAACACTCACCCCTCCACTTT.

The J gene is TRBJ2-1, the V gene TRBV5-6, with D uncertain. Germline CDR1 is SGHDT and CDR2 is YYEEEE. This CDR3 region has 15 residues. V was trimmed by 0 bases and J by 0 bases, leaving 7 bases between them. The CDR3: CASSLAASSYNEQFF. As DNA, the CDR3 is TGTGCCAGCAGCTTGGCGGCGAGCTCCTACAATGAGCAGTTCTTC.

The DNA for the CDR3 is TGTGCCAGCAGCTCCGGGACAGGGTCGAATGAGCAGTTCTTC. Protein: CASSSGTGSNEQFF. The chain carries TRBV7-6 and TRBJ2-1, with TRBD1 matching over 9 bases. There are 14 residues in the CDR3. Germline trimming cut 4 bases from V and 7 bases from J; bases unmatched to any gene: 5. The V gene's germline CDR1 is SGHVS and CDR2 FNYEAQ.

This chain joins TRBV19 and TRBJ1-5; weak D call: TRBD1 (6 bases). Germline V gives CDR1 LNHDA, CDR2 SQIVND (reference sequence). Trimming removed 8 bases from V and 4 bases from J, with 15 bases in between. The CDR3 is 14 residues long. This chain's CDR3 is CASCRQGRNQPQHF. The CDR3 DNA sequence: TGTGCCAGTTGTCGCCAGGGGCGAAATCAGCCCCAGCATTTT.

This rearrangement joins TRBV7-3 to TRBJ2-2, with TRBD1 matching over 11 bases. There are 16 residues in the CDR3. V lost 4 bases to trimming and J lost 5 bases; unmatched junction nucleotides: 6. Per germline, CDR1 SGHTA and CDR2 FQGTGA. As DNA, the CDR3 is TGTGCCAGCAGCTCCCGGACAGGGGGCCTGACCGGGGAGCTGTTTTTT. It encodes CASSSRTGGLTGELFF.

The chain carries TRBV6-1 and TRBJ2-2; 9 nucleotides line up with TRBD1. CDR3 size: 15 residues. CDR1 is MNHNS and CDR2 is SASEGT in the germline V gene. Trimming cost V 6 bases and J 6 bases; bases outside gene matches: 8. The CDR3 DNA sequence: TGTGCCAGCAGAGCTTACAGGGGGCGCGCCGGGGAGCTGTTTTTT. Translation: CASRAYRGRAGELFF.

The chain joins TRBV11-1 to TRBJ2-7; D possibly corresponds to TRBD2 (6 bases). CDR1 is SGHAT, CDR2 FQDESV, per germline (reference sequence). The length of the CDR3 is 14 residues. V lost 5 bases to trimming and J lost 5 bases, with 16 bases between them. The CDR3 DNA reads as TGTGCCAGCAGCGCCCCGGGTCTAGCGAACGAGCAGTACTTC. Protein: CASSAPGLANEQYF.